This T cell receptor beta chain emerged from a study of long-term antiretroviral therapy in people with HIV. The authors ran the immunoSEQ assay, v3.0, at survey level. Libraries were prepared by immunoSEQ multiplex PCR; TCRdb keeps only in-frame clonotypes and omits some of them. The sample gives around 16,000 clones, more than 60% of which show up once; around a fifth is in the top ten. J lost 7 bases, V lost 5 bases, and 5 bases had no gene match. The CDR3 has 13 amino acids. Germline V gene sequence: CDR1 MNHEY, CDR2 SMNVEV (reference sequence). General observations from the study: Repertoire dominance by clones expanded before ART was seen at all time points.

Points on this clone: What it recognizes is unknown.

Prior to DNA extraction, the samples held about 1-11 million cryopreserved PBMC. The source of this sequence is a man aged 35-49 years with HIV. The material was unsorted PBMCs, obtained 2.1 years after starting antiretroviral therapy. The rearrangement uses TRBV27 and TRBJ2-3, with TRBD2 matching 8 bases. CDR3 protein: CASSHSGENTQYF. The CDR3 DNA follows: TGTGCCAGCAGTCATAGCGGGGAAAATACGCAGTATTTT.